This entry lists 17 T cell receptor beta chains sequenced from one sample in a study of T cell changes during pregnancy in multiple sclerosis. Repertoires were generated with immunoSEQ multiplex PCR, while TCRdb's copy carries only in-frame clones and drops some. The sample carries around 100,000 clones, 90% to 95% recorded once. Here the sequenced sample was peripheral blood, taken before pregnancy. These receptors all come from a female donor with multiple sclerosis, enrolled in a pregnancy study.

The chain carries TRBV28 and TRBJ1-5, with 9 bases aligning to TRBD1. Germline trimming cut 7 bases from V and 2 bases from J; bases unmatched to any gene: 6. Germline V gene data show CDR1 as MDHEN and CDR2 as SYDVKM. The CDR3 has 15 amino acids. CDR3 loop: CASILGQGRNQPQHF. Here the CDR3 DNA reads TGTGCCAGCATTCTCGGACAGGGGCGCAATCAGCCCCAGCATTTT.

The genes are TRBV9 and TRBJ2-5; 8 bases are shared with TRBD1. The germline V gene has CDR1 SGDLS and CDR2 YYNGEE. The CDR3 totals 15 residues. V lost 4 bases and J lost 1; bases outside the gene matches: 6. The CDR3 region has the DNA TGTGCCAGCAGCCTTGGACAGGGACGCCAAGAGACCCAGTACTTC. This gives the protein CASSLGQGRQETQYF. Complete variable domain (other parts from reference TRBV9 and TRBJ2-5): DSGVTQTPKHLITATGQRVTLRCSPRSGDLSVYWYQQSLDQGLQFLIQYYNGEERAKGNILERFSAQQFPDLHSELNLSSLELGDSALYFCASSLGQGRQETQYFGPGTRLLVL.

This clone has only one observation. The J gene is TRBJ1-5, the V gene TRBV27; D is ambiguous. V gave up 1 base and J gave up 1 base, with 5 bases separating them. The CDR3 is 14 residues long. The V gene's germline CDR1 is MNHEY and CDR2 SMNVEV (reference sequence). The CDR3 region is CASSLYQSNQPQHF. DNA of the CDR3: TGTGCCAGCAGTTTATATCAGAGCAATCAGCCCCAGCATTTT.

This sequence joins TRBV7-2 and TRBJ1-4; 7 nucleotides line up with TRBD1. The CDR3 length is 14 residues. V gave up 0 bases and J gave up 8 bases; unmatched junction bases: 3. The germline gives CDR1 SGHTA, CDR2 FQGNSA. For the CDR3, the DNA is TGTGCCAGCAGCTTAGCGGCAGGGGGAGAAAAACTGTTTTTT. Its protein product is CASSLAAGGEKLFF. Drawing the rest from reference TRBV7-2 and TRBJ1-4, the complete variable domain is GAGVSQSPSNKVTEKGKDVELRCDPISGHTALYWYRQSLGQGLEFLIYFQGNSAPDKSGLPSDRFSAERTGGSVSTLTIQRTQQEDSAVYLCASSLAAGGEKLFFGSGTQLSVL.

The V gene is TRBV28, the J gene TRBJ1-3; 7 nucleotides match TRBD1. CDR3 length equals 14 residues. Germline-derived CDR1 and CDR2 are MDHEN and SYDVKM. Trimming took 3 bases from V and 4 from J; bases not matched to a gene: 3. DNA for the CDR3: TGTGCCAGCAGTTTTAGGGGGCCAGGAAACACCATATATTTT. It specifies CASSFRGPGNTIYF.

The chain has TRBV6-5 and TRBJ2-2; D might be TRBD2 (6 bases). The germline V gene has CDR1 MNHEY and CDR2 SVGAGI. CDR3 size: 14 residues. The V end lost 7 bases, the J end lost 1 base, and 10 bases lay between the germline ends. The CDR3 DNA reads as TGTGCCAGCATGATCGGGAGGAACACCGGGGAGCTGTTTTTT. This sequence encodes CASMIGRNTGELFF.

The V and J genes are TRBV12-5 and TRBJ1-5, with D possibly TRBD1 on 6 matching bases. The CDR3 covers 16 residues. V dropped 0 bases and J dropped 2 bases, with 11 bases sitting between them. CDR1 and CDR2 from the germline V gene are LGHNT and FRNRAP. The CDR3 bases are TGTGCTAGTGGTTTGGTATTAGCAGGGGGCAATCAGCCCCAGCATTTT. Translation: CASGLVLAGGNQPQHF.

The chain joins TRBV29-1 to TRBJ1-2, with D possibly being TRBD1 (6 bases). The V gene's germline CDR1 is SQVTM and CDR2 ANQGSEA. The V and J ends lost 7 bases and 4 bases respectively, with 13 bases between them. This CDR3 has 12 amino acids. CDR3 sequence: CSEARDTYGYTF. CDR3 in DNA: TGCAGCGAGGCCCGGGACACCTATGGCTACACCTTC.

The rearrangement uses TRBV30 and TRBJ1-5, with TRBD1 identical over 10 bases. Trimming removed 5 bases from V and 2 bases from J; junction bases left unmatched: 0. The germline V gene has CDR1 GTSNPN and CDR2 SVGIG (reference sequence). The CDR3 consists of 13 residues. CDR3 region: CAWGQGGNQPQHF. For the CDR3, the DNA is TGTGCCTGGGGACAGGGGGGCAATCAGCCCCAGCATTTT.

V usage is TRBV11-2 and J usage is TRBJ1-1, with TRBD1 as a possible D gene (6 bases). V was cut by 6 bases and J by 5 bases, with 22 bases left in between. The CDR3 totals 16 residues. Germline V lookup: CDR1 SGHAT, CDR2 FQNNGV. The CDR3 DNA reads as TGTGCCAGCAGACAACTATTTCCGGGGGGCGGAACTGAAGCTTTCTTT. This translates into CASRQLFPGGGTEAFF.

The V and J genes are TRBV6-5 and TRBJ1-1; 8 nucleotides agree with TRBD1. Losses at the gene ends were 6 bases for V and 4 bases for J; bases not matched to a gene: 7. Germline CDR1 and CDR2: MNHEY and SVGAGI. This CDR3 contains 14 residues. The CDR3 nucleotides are TGTGCCAGCAGGGGTCAGGGGGCCGGCACTGAAGCTTTCTTT. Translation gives CASRGQGAGTEAFF.

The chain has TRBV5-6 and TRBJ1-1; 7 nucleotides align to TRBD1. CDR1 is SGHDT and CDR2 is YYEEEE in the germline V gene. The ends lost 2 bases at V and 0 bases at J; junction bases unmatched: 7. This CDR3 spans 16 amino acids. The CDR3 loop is CASSLTTGVLNTEAFF. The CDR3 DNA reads TGTGCCAGCAGCTTAACCACAGGGGTACTGAACACTGAAGCTTTCTTT. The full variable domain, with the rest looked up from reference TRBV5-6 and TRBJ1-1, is DAGVTQSPTHLIKTRGQQVTLRCSPKSGHDTVSWYQQALGQGPQFIFQYYEEEERQRGNFPDRFSGHQFPNYSSELNVNALLLGDSALYLCASSLTTGVLNTEAFFGQGTRLTVV.

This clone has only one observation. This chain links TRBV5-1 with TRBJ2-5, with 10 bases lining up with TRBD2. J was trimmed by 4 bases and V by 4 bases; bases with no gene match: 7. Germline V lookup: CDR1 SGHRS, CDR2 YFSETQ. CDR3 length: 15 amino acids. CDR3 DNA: TGCGCCAGCAGCATACTAGCGGGAACGGTAGAGACCCAGTACTTC. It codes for CASSILAGTVETQYF. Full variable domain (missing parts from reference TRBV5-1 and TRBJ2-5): KAGVTQTPRYLIKTRGQQVTLSCSPISGHRSVSWYQQTPGQGLQFLFEYFSETQRNKGNFPGRFSGRQFSNSRSEMNVSTLELGDSALYLCASSILAGTVETQYFGPGTRLLVL.

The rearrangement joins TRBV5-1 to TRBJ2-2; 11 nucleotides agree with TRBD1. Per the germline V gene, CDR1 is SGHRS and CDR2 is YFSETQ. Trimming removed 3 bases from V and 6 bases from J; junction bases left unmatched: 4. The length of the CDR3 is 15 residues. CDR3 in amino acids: CASSYRDRGAGELFF. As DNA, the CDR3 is TGCGCCAGCAGCTACCGGGACAGGGGGGCCGGGGAGCTGTTTTTT.

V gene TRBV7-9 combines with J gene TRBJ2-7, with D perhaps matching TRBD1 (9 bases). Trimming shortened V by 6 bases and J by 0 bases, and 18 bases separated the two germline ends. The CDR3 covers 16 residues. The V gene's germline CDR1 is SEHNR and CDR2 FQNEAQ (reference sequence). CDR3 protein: CASSRGGTGSSYEQYF. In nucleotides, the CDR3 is TGTGCCAGCAGTCGGGGGGGGACAGGGAGCTCCTACGAGCAGTACTTC.

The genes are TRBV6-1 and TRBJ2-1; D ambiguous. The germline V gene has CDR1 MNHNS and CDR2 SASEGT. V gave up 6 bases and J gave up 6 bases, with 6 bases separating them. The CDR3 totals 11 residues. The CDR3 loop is CASSLGNEQFF. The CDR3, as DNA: TGTGCCAGCAGCCTAGGCAATGAGCAGTTCTTC.

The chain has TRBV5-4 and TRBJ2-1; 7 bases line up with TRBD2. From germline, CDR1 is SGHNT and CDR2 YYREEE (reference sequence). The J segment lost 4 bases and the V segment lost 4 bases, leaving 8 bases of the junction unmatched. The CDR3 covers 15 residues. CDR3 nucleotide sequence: TGTGCCAGCAGCATAAAGCGGGATCTATACAATGAGCAGTTCTTC. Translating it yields CASSIKRDLYNEQFF.